The 14 T cell receptor beta chains below all came from one sample that was sequenced in a study of cytomegalovirus exposure and HLA in healthy donors. Researchers ran the PCR with 60 Vbeta and 13 Jbeta primers. The table came from immunoSEQ multiplex PCR; TCRdb's copy has only in-frame clones and leaves some out. The sample has some 220,000 clones, around 88% seen once; the top ten hold over 0.95%. Input material: PBMCs. Source of these receptors: a woman aged 18-29 years in good health and CMV-seronegative.

The chain has TRBV10-3 and TRBJ2-1, with D uncertain. Germline V CDR1 and CDR2: ENHRY, SYGVKD. The CDR3 is 13 residues long. The germline V and J ends were trimmed by 3 bases and 6 bases, with 9 bases remaining between them. CDR3 nucleotides: TGTGCCATCAGTGACCAAGTCGGCAATGAGCAGTTCTTC. As protein: CAISDQVGNEQFF.

The rearrangement links TRBV4-1 to TRBJ1-3; a weak D match, TRBD1 (5 bases). V lost 2 bases, J lost 1 base, and 6 bases lay in between. Germline-derived CDR1 and CDR2 are MGHRA and YSYEKL. There are 14 residues in the CDR3. The CDR3 DNA reads TGCGCCAGCAGCCAATGGACATCTGGAAACACCATATATTTT. Translation gives CASSQWTSGNTIYF.

The chain has TRBV7-6 and TRBJ2-7, with 7 bases that match TRBD1. After removal of 5 bases from V and 0 bases from J, the junction contained 4 bases not matched to a gene. From germline, CDR1 is SGHVS and CDR2 FNYEAQ. CDR3 length: 14 amino acids. The CDR3: CASSPRTGSYEQYF. CDR3 nucleotides: TGTGCCAGCAGCCCTCGGACAGGCTCCTACGAGCAGTACTTC.

This clone was counted once. The CDR3 nucleotides read TGCAGTGCTAGAGATTCTCTCGGCTACACCTTC. Amino acids: CSARDSLGYTF. J is TRBJ1-2 and V is TRBV20-1; D not resolved. V was pared by 0 bases and J by 8 bases, with 7 bases between. The CDR3 totals 11 residues. Germline V gene data show CDR1 as DFQATT and CDR2 as SNEGSKA (reference sequence).

This chain uses TRBV19 with TRBJ2-5; 13 bases align to TRBD2. The CDR3 extends over 16 amino acids. Germline values: CDR1 LNHDA, CDR2 SQIVND (reference sequence). V lost 4 bases to trimming and J lost 5 bases; unmatched junction nucleotides: 7. DNA of the CDR3: TGTGCCAGTAGTAAGCGACTAGCGGGGGGCCGTGAGACCCAGTACTTC. Translating it yields CASSKRLAGGRETQYF. Looking up the rest from reference TRBV19 and TRBJ2-5 gives the full variable domain: DGGITQSPKYLFRKEGQNVTLSCEQNLNHDAMYWYRQDPGQGLRLIYYSQIVNDFQKGDIAEGYSVSREKKESFPLTVTSAQKNPTAFYLCASSKRLAGGRETQYFGPGTRLLVL.

The chain links TRBV10-1 to TRBJ1-1; no clear D gene. There are 14 residues in the CDR3. Trimming took off 6 bases at V and 3 bases at J, with 14 bases between the two ends. Germline values: CDR1 WNHNN, CDR2 SYGVQD (reference sequence). The CDR3 protein is CASSSTTLDTEAFF. CDR3 DNA: TGCGCCAGCAGCTCTACTACCCTGGACACTGAAGCTTTCTTT.

The chain recombines TRBV6-5 with TRBJ2-3; D unresolved. Germline V gene sequence: CDR1 MNHEY, CDR2 SVGAGI. The CDR3 contains 13 residues. Trimming stripped 7 bases from V and 3 bases from J, with 11 bases between. The CDR3 loop reads CASNYIGTDTQYF. The CDR3 DNA sequence: TGTGCCAGCAACTACATCGGGACAGATACGCAGTATTTT.

The V gene is TRBV7-9, the J gene TRBJ2-7, with a possible D match to TRBD1 (5 bases). CDR1 SEHNR and CDR2 FQNEAQ come from the germline V gene (reference sequence). The CDR3 covers 11 residues. V was shortened by 4 bases and J by 6 bases, with 7 bases between the two germline ends. CDR3 in DNA: TGTGCCAGCAGCTCAGGGCGCGAGCAGTACTTC. As protein: CASSSGREQYF.

The rearrangement uses TRBV6-5 and TRBJ2-7; tentatively, D is TRBD2 (6 bases). CDR1 is MNHEY and CDR2 is SVGAGI in the germline V gene. This CDR3 comprises 15 residues. V was clipped by 6 bases and J by 4 bases, with 19 bases between them. The CDR3 nucleotides read TGTGCCAGCAGCCCCGGGTGGGGGGACCGGTACGAGCAGTACTTC. Residues: CASSPGWGDRYEQYF.

The chain uses TRBV15 and TRBJ2-1, with TRBD1 identical over 9 bases. J was trimmed by 1 base and V by 3 bases; bases with no gene match: 1. Germline CDR1 and CDR2: LNHNV and YYDKDF (reference sequence). The CDR3 extends over 15 amino acids. DNA of the CDR3: TGTGCCACCAGCAGGGACAGGGGTTCCTACAATGAGCAGTTCTTC. Translated, it gives CATSRDRGSYNEQFF.

This clone was counted once. The rearrangement uses TRBV11-2 and TRBJ1-2, with unresolved D. This CDR3 spans 15 amino acids. The germline CDR1 and CDR2 sequences are SGHAT and FQNNGV. The V end lost 4 bases, the J end lost 1 base, and 13 bases lay between the germline ends. CDR3 in DNA: TGTGCCAGCAGCTCATCGCGGCGCAGTAACTATGGCTACACCTTC. This sequence encodes CASSSSRRSNYGYTF.

The rearrangement uses TRBV9 and TRBJ2-3; TRBD1 might be the D (6 bases). From germline, CDR1 is SGDLS and CDR2 YYNGEE. V dropped 4 bases and J dropped 6 bases, with 18 bases sitting between them. The CDR3 runs 15 residues. CDR3 sequence: CASSPSDSLWDTQYF. The CDR3 region has the DNA TGTGCCAGCAGCCCCTCGGACAGCCTGTGGGATACGCAGTATTTT.

J is TRBJ2-2 and V is TRBV10-1; 9 bases match TRBD2. Trimming removed 3 bases from V and 3 bases from J; junction bases left unmatched: 5. The CDR3 is 16 amino acids. Germline-derived CDR1 and CDR2 are WNHNN and SYGVQD (reference sequence). The chain's CDR3 is CASSDRAGGHTGELFF. The CDR3 region has the DNA TGCGCCAGCAGTGACCGCGCGGGAGGGCACACCGGGGAGCTGTTTTTT.

The rearrangement joins TRBV7-9 to TRBJ2-1, with D unresolved. With 5 bases removed from V and 6 bases from J, the gap between germline ends came to 8 bases. The CDR3 has 12 residues. The V gene's germline CDR1 is SEHNR and CDR2 FQNEAQ (reference sequence). The CDR3 region has the DNA TGTGCCAGCAGCATAGAGCGCAATGAGCAGTTCTTC. This translates into CASSIERNEQFF.